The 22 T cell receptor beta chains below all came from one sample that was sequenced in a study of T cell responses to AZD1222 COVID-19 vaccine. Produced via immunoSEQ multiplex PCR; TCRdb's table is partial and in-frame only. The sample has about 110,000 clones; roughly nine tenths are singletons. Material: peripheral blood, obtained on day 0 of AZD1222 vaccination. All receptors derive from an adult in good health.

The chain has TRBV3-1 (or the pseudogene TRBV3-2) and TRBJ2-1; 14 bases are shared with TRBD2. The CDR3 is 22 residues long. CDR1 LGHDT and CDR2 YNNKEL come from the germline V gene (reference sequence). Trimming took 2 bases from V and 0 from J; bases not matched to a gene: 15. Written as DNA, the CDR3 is TGTGCCAGCAGCCAAAATATTCCGACTAGCGGGGGGGGTTTATTCTCCTACAATGAGCAGTTCTTC. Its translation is CASSQNIPTSGGGLFSYNEQFF.

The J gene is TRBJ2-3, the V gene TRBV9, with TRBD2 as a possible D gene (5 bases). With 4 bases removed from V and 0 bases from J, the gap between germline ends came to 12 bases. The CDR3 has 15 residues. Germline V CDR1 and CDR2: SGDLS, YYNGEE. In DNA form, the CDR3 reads TGTGCCAGCAGCCCCCGGGCGGGCAGCACAGATACGCAGTATTTT. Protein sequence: CASSPRAGSTDTQYF.

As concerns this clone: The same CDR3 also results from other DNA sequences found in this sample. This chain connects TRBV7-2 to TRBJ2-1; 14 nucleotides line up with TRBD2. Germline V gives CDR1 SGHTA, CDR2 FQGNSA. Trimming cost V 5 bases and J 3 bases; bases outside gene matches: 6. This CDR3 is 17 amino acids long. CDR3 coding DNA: TGTGCCAGCAGCCCGGGACTAGCGGGAGAGGGCTACAATGAGCAGTTCTTC. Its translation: CASSPGLAGEGYNEQFF.

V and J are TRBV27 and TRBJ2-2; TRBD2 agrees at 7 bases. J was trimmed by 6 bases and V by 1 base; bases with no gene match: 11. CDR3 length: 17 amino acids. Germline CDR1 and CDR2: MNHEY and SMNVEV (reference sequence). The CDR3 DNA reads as TGTGCCAGCAGTTTATTGGGGGGGGGAGTCCACCCCGGGGAGCTGTTTTTT. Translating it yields CASSLLGGGVHPGELFF.

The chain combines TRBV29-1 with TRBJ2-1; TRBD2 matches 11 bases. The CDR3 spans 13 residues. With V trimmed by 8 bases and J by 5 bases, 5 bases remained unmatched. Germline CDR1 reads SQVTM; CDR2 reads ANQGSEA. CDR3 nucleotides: TGCAGCCTGAAGACTAGCGGGAACAATGAGCAGTTCTTC. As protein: CSLKTSGNNEQFF.

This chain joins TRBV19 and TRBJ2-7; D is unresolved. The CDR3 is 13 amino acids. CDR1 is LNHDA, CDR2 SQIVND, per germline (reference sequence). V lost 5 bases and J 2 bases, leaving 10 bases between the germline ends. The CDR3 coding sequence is TGTGCCAGTAGTGGCAGCCATACCTACGAGCAGTACTTC. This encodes CASSGSHTYEQYF. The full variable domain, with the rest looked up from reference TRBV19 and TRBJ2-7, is DGGITQSPKYLFRKEGQNVTLSCEQNLNHDAMYWYRQDPGQGLRLIYYSQIVNDFQKGDIAEGYSVSREKKESFPLTVTSAQKNPTAFYLCASSGSHTYEQYFGPGTRLTVT.

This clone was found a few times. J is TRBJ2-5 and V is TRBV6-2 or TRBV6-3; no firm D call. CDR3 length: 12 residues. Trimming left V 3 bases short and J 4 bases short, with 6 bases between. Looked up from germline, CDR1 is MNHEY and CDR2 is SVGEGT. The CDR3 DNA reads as TGTGCCAGCAGTTATTCCGTAGAGACCCAGTACTTC. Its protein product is CASSYSVETQYF.

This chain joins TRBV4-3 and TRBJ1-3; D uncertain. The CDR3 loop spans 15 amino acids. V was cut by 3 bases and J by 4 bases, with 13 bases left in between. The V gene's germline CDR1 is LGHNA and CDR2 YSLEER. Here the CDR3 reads CASSHVRRSGNTIYF. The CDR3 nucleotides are TGCGCCAGCAGCCACGTCCGGCGGTCCGGAAACACCATATATTTT.

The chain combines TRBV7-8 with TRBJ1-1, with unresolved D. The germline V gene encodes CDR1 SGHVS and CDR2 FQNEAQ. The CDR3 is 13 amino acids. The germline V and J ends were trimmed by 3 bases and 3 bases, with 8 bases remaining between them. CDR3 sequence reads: CASSFKLDTEAFF. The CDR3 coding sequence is TGTGCCAGCAGCTTTAAGCTGGACACTGAAGCTTTCTTT.

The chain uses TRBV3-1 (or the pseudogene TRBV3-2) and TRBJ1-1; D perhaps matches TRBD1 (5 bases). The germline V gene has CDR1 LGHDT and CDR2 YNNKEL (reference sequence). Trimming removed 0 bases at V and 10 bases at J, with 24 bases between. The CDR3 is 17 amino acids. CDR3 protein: CASSQDQPPGVRHGAFF. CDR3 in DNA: TGTGCCAGCAGCCAAGATCAGCCCCCGGGGGTCCGTCATGGAGCTTTCTTT.

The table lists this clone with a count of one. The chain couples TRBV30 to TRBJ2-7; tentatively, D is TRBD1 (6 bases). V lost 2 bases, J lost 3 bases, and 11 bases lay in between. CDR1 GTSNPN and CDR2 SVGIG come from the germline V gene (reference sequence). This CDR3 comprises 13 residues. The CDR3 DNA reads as TGTGCCTGGAGTCCGGGACAAGACTACGAGCAGTACTTC. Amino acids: CAWSPGQDYEQYF.

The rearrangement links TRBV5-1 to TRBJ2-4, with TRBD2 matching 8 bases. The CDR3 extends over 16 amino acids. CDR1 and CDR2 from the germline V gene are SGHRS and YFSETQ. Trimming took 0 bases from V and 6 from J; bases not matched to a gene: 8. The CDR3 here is CASSLALAGNINIQYF. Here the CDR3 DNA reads TGCGCCAGCAGCTTGGCCCTAGCGGGTAATATAAACATTCAGTACTTC.

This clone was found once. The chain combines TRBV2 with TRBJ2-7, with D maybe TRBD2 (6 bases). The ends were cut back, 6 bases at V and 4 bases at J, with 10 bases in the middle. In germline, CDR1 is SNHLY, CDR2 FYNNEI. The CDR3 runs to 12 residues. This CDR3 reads CASRAGPYEQYF. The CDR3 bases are TGTGCCAGCAGGGCGGGACCATACGAGCAGTACTTC.

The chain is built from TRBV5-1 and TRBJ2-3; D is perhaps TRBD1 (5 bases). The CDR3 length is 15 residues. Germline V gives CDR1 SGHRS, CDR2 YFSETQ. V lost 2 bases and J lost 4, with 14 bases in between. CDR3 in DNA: TGCGCCAGCAGCTTTTTGGCGACAGAAGCAGATACGCAGTATTTT. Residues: CASSFLATEADTQYF.

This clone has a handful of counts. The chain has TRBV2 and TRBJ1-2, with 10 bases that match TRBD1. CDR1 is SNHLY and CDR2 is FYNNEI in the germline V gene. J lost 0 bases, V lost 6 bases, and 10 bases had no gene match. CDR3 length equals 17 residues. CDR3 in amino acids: CASRGDRGPVANYGYTF. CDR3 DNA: TGTGCCAGCAGAGGGGACAGGGGACCGGTAGCTAACTATGGCTACACCTTC.

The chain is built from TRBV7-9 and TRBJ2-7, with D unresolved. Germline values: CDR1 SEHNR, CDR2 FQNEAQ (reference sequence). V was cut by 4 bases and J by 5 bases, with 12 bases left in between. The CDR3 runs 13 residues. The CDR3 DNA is TGTGCCAGCAGCTCATCAAGGAGCCACGAGCAGTACTTC. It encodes CASSSSRSHEQYF.

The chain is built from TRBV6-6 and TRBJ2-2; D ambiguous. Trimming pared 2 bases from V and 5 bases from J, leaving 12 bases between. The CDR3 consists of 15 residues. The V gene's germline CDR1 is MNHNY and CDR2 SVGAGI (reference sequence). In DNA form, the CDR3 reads TGTGCCAGCAGTTACCCCGTGGGCACGACCGGGGAGCTGTTTTTT. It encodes CASSYPVGTTGELFF.

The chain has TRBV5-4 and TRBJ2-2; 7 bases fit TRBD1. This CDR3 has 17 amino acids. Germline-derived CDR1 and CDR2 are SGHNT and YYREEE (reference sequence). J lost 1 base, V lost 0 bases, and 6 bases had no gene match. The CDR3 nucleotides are TGTGCCAGCAGCTTGGAGGGGGCGAAATGGAACACCGGGGAGCTGTTTTTT. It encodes CASSLEGAKWNTGELFF.

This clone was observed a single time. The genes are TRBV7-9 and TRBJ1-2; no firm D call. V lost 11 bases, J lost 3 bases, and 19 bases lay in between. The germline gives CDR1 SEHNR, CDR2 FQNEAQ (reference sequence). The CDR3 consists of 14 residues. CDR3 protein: CAAEGGGVDYGYTF. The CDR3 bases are TGTGCCGCTGAAGGAGGCGGGGTGGACTATGGCTACACCTTC.

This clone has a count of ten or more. The chain's CDR3 is CASSFTLAGGLLPSYNEQFF. CDR3 DNA sequence: TGTGCCAGCAGTTTCACCCTAGCGGGAGGCCTTCTACCCTCCTACAATGAGCAGTTCTTC. This chain uses TRBV27 with TRBJ2-1; 11 positions match TRBD2. The CDR3 loop spans 20 amino acids. Per the germline V gene, CDR1 is MNHEY and CDR2 is SMNVEV (reference sequence). Trimming took 3 bases from V and 0 from J; bases not matched to a gene: 13.

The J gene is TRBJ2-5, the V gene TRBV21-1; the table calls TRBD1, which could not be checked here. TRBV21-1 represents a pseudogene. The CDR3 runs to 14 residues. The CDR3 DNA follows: TGTGCCAGCAAGGTCTCAGGGGGCCAAGAGACCCAGTACTTC. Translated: CASKVSGGQETQYF.

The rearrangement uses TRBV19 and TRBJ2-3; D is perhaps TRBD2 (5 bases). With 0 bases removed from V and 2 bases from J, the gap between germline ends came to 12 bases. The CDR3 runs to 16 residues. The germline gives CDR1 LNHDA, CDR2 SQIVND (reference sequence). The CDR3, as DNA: TGTGCCAGTAGTATAGACGGACTCACCTCCACAGATACGCAGTATTTT. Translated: CASSIDGLTSTDTQYF.